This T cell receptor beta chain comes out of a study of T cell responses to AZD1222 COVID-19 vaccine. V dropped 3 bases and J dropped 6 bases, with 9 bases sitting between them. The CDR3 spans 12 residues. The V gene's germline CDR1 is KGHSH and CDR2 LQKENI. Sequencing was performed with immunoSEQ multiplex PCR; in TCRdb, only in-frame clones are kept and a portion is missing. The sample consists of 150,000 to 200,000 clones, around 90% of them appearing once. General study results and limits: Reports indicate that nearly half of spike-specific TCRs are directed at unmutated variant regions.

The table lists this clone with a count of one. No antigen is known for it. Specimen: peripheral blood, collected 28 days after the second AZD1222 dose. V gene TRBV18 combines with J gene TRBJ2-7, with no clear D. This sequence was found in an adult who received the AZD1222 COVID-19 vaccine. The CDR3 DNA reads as TGTGCCAGCTCACCTCTGGGTAGCGAGCAGTACTTC. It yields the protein CASSPLGSEQYF.